This entry lists 20 T cell receptor beta chains sequenced from one sample in a study of blood T cell repertoires in COVID-19. Profiled with immunoSEQ multiplex PCR; TCRdb holds only in-frame clones, not every one. Of about 58,000 clones in the sample, about nine tenths were seen once. The sample was peripheral blood. The receptors here all came from a woman in her 70s with active COVID-19.

The rearrangement links TRBV7-6 to TRBJ1-6, with 8 bases that match TRBD1. The CDR3 has 15 amino acids. Trimming removed 2 bases from V and 10 bases from J; junction bases left unmatched: 7. Germline-derived CDR1 and CDR2 are SGHVS and FNYEAQ. The CDR3 bases are TGTGCCAGCAGCTTAATTTCAGGGGGCCGGTCACCCCTCCACTTT. Its translation: CASSLISGGRSPLHF.

J is TRBJ1-1 and V is TRBV2; 9 bases map to TRBD1. CDR1 is SNHLY and CDR2 is FYNNEI in the germline V gene. V was clipped by 4 bases and J by 0 bases; unmatched bases: 9. CDR3 length: 17 residues. The CDR3: CASSVKGTGILNTEAFF. The CDR3, as DNA: TGTGCCAGCAGTGTGAAAGGGACAGGGATTTTGAACACTGAAGCTTTCTTT.

The chain links TRBV11-2 to TRBJ2-2; the match to TRBD2 covers 7 bases. This CDR3 has 14 residues. Germline CDR1 and CDR2: SGHAT and FQNNGV. J lost 5 bases, V lost 5 bases, and 5 bases had no gene match. DNA of the CDR3: TGTGCCAGCAGCCCAGGAGCGGGGACCGGGGAGCTGTTTTTT. It codes for CASSPGAGTGELFF.

A few counts support this clone. The chain employs TRBV30 and TRBJ2-1, with D possibly TRBD2 on 6 matching bases. This CDR3 has 13 residues. The V gene's germline CDR1 is GTSNPN and CDR2 SVGIG (reference sequence). V lost 1 base and J lost 15, with 19 bases in between. As DNA, the CDR3 is TGTGCCTGGAGTGCCCTGAGCCGGGAGAGGGTGTTCTTC. Translating it yields CAWSALSRERVFF.

The chain uses TRBV19 and TRBJ2-5; TRBD1 is a possible D gene (6 bases). Germline CDR1 LNHDA, CDR2 SQIVND (reference sequence). V gave up 4 bases and J gave up 5 bases, with 17 bases separating them. The CDR3 runs 15 residues. The CDR3 bases are TGTGCCAGTAGTAAACTAGGCTCAAGGGGGGAGACCCAGTACTTC. Amino acids: CASSKLGSRGETQYF.

This chain links TRBV6-6 with TRBJ1-6; 10 nucleotides align to TRBD1. The V and J ends lost 6 bases and 10 bases, in that order; junction bases with no gene match: 9. This CDR3 comprises 15 residues. CDR1 and CDR2 from the germline V gene are MNHNY and SVGAGI (reference sequence). The CDR3 DNA reads TGTGCCAGCAGCATCCGGGACAGGGGCGAATCACCCCTCCACTTT. It encodes CASSIRDRGESPLHF.

The CDR3 spells CAWSQRYGEQFF. The CDR3 nucleotides are TGTGCCTGGAGTCAGAGGTACGGTGAGCAGTTCTTC. The chain has TRBV30 and TRBJ2-1; D unclear. The CDR3 contains 12 residues. Germline V lookup: CDR1 GTSNPN, CDR2 SVGIG (reference sequence). V was trimmed by 2 bases and J by 9 bases, leaving 11 bases between them.

This clone was picked up a small number of times. V and J are TRBV27 and TRBJ2-1, with TRBD2 matching over 9 bases. J was trimmed by 6 bases and V by 6 bases; bases with no gene match: 9. CDR1 and CDR2 from the germline V gene are MNHEY and SMNVEV (reference sequence). This CDR3 is 15 amino acids long. CDR3 nucleotides: TGTGCCAGCAGAAAGCTAGCGGGGTGGGGCAATGAGCAGTTCTTC. Amino acids: CASRKLAGWGNEQFF.

The chain links TRBV6-5 to TRBJ1-5; D unresolved. This CDR3 spans 15 amino acids. Looked up from germline, CDR1 is MNHEY and CDR2 is SVGAGI. The V end lost 5 bases, the J end lost 1 base, and 12 bases lay between the germline ends. The CDR3: CASSLGIDSNQPQHF. The CDR3 DNA follows: TGTGCCAGCAGTCTCGGGATAGACAGCAATCAGCCCCAGCATTTT.

The rearrangement uses TRBV28 and TRBJ2-1; D remains unclear. Trimming left V 6 bases short and J 2 bases short, with 8 bases between. Germline V gene data show CDR1 as MDHEN and CDR2 as SYDVKM. The CDR3 spans 13 residues. The CDR3: CASRAVPYNEQFF. CDR3 nucleotide sequence: TGTGCCAGCAGGGCGGTGCCCTACAATGAGCAGTTCTTC.

The chain recombines TRBV10-3 with TRBJ2-3, with TRBD2 matching over 9 bases. This CDR3 spans 14 amino acids. Trimming removed 8 bases from V and 5 bases from J; junction bases left unmatched: 8. Germline V lookup: CDR1 ENHRY, CDR2 SYGVKD. CDR3 nucleotides: TGTGCCATCGGGAAAGGGACTAGCCGAGATACGCAGTATTTT. This encodes CAIGKGTSRDTQYF.

This clone was picked up one time. The chain employs TRBV7-2 and TRBJ1-6; D not resolved. The CDR3 extends over 14 amino acids. Germline V gene sequence: CDR1 SGHTA, CDR2 FQGNSA. Deletions cut 1 base from V and 10 bases from J, with 11 bases between. This CDR3 is CASSLVEGYSPLHF. Here the CDR3 DNA reads TGTGCCAGCAGCTTAGTCGAGGGCTACTCACCCCTCCACTTT.

This sequence joins TRBV5-5 and TRBJ2-3; D is possibly TRBD1 (6 bases). The CDR3 totals 16 residues. CDR1 is SGHKS and CDR2 is YYEKEE in the germline V gene (reference sequence). V lost 3 bases, J lost 1 base, and 15 bases lay in between. Written as DNA, the CDR3 is TGTGCCAGCAGCTCAAAACCGGACAGACGCACAGATACGCAGTATTTT. Amino acids: CASSSKPDRRTDTQYF.

The chain uses TRBV11-3 and TRBJ2-1; 7 bases are shared with TRBD2. This CDR3 is 12 amino acids long. Germline-derived CDR1 and CDR2 are SGHNT and YENEEA. The J segment lost 7 bases and the V segment lost 3 bases, leaving 0 bases of the junction unmatched. This CDR3 reads CASSFGGNEQFF. The CDR3 DNA reads as TGTGCCAGCAGCTTCGGGGGGAATGAGCAGTTCTTC.

The chain couples TRBV18 to TRBJ2-1; D is possibly TRBD2 (5 bases). The germline CDR1 and CDR2 sequences are KGHSH and LQKENI. Trimming left V 6 bases short and J 3 bases short, with 15 bases between. The CDR3 is 15 amino acids. CDR3 bases: TGTGCCAGCTCGCCGAACCCCGGGGACTACAATGAGCAGTTCTTC. The encoded protein is CASSPNPGDYNEQFF.

The V and J genes are TRBV30 and TRBJ2-7; a weak D match, TRBD2 (6 bases). This CDR3 region has 13 residues. Germline CDR1 and CDR2: GTSNPN and SVGIG (reference sequence). Trimming stripped 0 bases from V and 3 bases from J, with 9 bases between. The CDR3 DNA is TGTGCCTGGAGTGTAGGGACTGGCTACGAGCAGTACTTC. Amino acids: CAWSVGTGYEQYF.

The V and J genes are TRBV28 and TRBJ2-2, with 10 bases fitting TRBD1. This CDR3 has 17 residues. Germline trimming cut 5 bases from V and 2 bases from J; bases unmatched to any gene: 8. Germline V lookup: CDR1 MDHEN, CDR2 SYDVKM. The CDR3 DNA reads TGTGCCAGCAGTCTGGGGACAGGGGAAGAAAACACCGGGGAGCTGTTTTTT. Translating it yields CASSLGTGEENTGELFF.

The V call is TRBV25-1, the J call TRBJ2-1; 10 nucleotides line up with TRBD1. Losses at the gene ends were 6 bases for V and 1 base for J; bases not matched to a gene: 3. Germline V gene data show CDR1 as MGHDK and CDR2 as SYGVNS. The CDR3 consists of 15 residues. CDR3 loop: CASSAGQGSYNEQFF. CDR3 DNA: TGTGCCAGCAGCGCGGGACAGGGGTCCTACAATGAGCAGTTCTTC.

This clone appeared a few times. This sequence joins TRBV21-1 and TRBJ2-7; whether TRBD1, the table's D call, matches the DNA was not checked. TRBV21-1 is a known pseudogene. CDR3 length equals 11 residues. CDR3 amino acids: CATRNRGEQYF. DNA of the CDR3: TGTGCCACCAGGAACAGGGGCGAGCAGTACTTC.

This rearrangement joins TRBV6-5 to TRBJ2-3, with TRBD1 as a possible D gene (7 bases). CDR1 MNHEY and CDR2 SVGAGI come from the germline V gene. The V gene lost 0 bases and the J gene lost 3 bases, with 10 bases spanning the gap. CDR3 length: 15 residues. CDR3 protein: CASSYSAGGTDTQYF. As DNA, the CDR3 is TGTGCCAGCAGTTACTCGGCAGGGGGGACAGATACGCAGTATTTT.